This record looks at one TCR beta chain sequence and its context. Its antigen is unknown. The repertoire was sequenced with immunoSEQ multiplex PCR; TCRdb's copy has only in-frame clones and lacks some. The sample has about 34,000 clones; roughly 80% are singletons. This sample was taken from a study of OX40 agonist ivuxolimab in advanced cancers. Study details: Intravenous ivuxolimab at 0.01 to 10 mg/kg was given to patients every 2 weeks. The dose-escalation cohort had hepatocellular carcinoma, melanoma, renal cell or head and neck cancer.

Overall study results and limits: Some patients who did not respond also had low normalized T-cell clonal expansion. Antigen specificity remained undetermined for the expanded peripheral T cells.

The CDR3 runs 16 residues. The germline CDR1 and CDR2 sequences are MNHNS and SASEGT. V dropped 2 bases and J dropped 2 bases, with 13 bases sitting between them. The receptor was isolated from an adult with an advanced solid tumor such as melanoma, head and neck, liver or kidney cancer. The chain joins TRBV6-1 to TRBJ2-1, with a weak D call TRBD1 (5 bases). Here the sequenced sample was CD4+ or CD8+ T cells sorted from blood, taken in a trial of the OX40 agonist ivuxolimab. CDR3 DNA sequence: TGTGCCAGCAGTGAAAGGTTTACAGGTACCTACAATGAGCAGTTCTTC. It yields the protein CASSERFTGTYNEQFF.